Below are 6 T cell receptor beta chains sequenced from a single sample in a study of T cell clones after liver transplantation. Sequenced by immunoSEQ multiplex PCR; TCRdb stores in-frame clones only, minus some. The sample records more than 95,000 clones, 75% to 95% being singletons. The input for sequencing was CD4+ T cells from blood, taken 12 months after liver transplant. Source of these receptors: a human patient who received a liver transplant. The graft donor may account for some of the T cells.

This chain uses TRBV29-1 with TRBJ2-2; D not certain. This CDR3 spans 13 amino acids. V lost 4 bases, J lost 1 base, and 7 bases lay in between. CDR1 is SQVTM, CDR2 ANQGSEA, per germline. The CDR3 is CSVGWGNTGELFF. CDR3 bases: TGCAGCGTTGGGTGGGGGAACACCGGGGAGCTGTTTTTT.

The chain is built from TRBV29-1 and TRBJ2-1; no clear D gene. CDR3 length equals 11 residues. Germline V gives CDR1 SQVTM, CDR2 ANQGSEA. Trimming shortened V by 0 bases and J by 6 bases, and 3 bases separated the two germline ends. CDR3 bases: TGCAGCGTTGAAGATCCCAATGAGCAGTTCTTC. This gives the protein CSVEDPNEQFF.

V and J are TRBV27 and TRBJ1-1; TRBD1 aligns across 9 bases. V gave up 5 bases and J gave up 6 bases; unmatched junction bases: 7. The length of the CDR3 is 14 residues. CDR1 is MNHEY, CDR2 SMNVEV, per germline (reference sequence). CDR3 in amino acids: CASSGRDRVAEAFF. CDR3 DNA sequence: TGTGCCAGCAGTGGCCGGGACAGGGTCGCTGAAGCTTTCTTT.

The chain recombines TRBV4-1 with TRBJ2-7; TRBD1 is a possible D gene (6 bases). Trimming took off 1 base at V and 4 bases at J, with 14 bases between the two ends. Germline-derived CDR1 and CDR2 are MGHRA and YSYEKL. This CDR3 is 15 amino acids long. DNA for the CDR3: TGCGCCAGCAGCCAAGGGGGCAGGGGTCGGTACGAGCAGTACTTC. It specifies CASSQGGRGRYEQYF.

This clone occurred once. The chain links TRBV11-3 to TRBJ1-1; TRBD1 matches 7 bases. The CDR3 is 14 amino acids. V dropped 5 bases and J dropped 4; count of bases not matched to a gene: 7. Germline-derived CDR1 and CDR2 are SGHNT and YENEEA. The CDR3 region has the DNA TGTGCCAGCAGCCCCCGACAGGGTAGCACTGAAGCTTTCTTT. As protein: CASSPRQGSTEAFF.

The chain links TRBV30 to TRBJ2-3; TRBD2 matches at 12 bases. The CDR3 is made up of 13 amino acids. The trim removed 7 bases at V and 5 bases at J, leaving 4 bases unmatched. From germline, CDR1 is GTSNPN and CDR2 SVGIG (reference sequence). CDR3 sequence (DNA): TGTGCCTTGACTAGCGGGAGACTAGATACGCAGTATTTT. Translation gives CALTSGRLDTQYF.